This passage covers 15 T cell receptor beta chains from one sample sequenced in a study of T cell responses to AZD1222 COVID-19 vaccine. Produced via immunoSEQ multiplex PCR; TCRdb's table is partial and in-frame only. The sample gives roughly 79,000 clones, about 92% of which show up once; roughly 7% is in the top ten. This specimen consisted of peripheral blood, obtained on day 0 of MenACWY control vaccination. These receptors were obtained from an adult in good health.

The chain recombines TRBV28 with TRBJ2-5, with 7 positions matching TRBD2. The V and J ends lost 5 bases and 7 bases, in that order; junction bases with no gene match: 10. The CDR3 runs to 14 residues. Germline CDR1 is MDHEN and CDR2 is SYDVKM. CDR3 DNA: TGTGCCAGCAGTCCACCGGGGGGAGAGAGGACCCAGTACTTC. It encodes CASSPPGGERTQYF.

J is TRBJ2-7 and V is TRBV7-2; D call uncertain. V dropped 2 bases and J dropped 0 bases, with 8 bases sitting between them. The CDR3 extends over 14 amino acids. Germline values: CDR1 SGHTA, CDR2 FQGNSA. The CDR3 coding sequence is TGTGCCAGCAGCTTATCGAGTAACTCCTACGAGCAGTACTTC. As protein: CASSLSSNSYEQYF. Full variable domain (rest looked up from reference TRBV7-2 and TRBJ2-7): GAGVSQSPSNKVTEKGKDVELRCDPISGHTALYWYRQSLGQGLEFLIYFQGNSAPDKSGLPSDRFSAERTGGSVSTLTIQRTQQEDSAVYLCASSLSSNSYEQYFGPGTRLTVT.

CDR3 loop: CANSGEMTSGRVLSSYNEQFF. In DNA form, the CDR3 reads TGCGCCAACTCAGGGGAGATGACTAGCGGGAGGGTTCTGAGCTCCTACAATGAGCAGTTCTTC. The chain links TRBV5-1 to TRBJ2-1; TRBD2 agrees at 14 bases. CDR1 and CDR2 from the germline V gene are SGHRS and YFSETQ. The J segment lost 0 bases and the V segment lost 9 bases, leaving 20 bases of the junction unmatched. This CDR3 is built from 21 residues.

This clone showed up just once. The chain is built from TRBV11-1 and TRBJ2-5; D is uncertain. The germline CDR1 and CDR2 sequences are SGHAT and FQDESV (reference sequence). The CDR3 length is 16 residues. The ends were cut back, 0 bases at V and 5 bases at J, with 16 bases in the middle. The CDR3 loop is CASSLAMDPARETQYF. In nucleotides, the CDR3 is TGTGCCAGCAGCTTAGCGATGGACCCTGCCCGGGAGACCCAGTACTTC.

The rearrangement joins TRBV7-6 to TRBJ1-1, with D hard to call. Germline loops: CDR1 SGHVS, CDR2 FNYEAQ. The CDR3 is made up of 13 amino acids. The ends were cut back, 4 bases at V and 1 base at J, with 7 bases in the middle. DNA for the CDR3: TGTGCCAGCAGCTCCAAGACGAACACTGAAGCTTTCTTT. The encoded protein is CASSSKTNTEAFF.

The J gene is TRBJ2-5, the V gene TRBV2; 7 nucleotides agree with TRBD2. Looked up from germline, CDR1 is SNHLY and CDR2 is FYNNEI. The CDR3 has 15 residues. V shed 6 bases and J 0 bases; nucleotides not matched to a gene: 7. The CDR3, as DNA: TGTGCCAGCAGCCTCCGTAGCGGGTACCAAGAGACCCAGTACTTC. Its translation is CASSLRSGYQETQYF.

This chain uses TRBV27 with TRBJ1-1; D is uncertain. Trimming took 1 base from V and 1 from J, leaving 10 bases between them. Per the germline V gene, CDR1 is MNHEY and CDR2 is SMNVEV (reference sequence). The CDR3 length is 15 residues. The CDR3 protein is CASSLLLSPNTEAFF. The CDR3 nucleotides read TGTGCCAGCAGTTTATTGCTCTCCCCGAACACTGAAGCTTTCTTT.

The CDR3 coding sequence is TGTGCCAGCAGCTTGGATAGGGGTGTTAATTCACCCCTCCACTTT. This sequence encodes CASSLDRGVNSPLHF. V and J are TRBV5-5 and TRBJ1-6, with a weak D call TRBD1 (5 bases). Germline lookup yields CDR1 SGHKS and CDR2 YYEKEE (reference sequence). CDR3 length equals 15 residues. V gave up 0 bases and J gave up 6 bases, with 10 bases separating them.

CDR3 loop: CASRVATNEKLFF. CDR3 nucleotides: TGTGCCAGCAGGGTTGCAACTAATGAAAAACTGTTTTTT. The J gene is TRBJ1-4, the V gene TRBV28; D unclear. CDR1 and CDR2 from the germline V gene are MDHEN and SYDVKM. The germline V and J ends were trimmed by 6 bases and 0 bases, with 5 bases remaining between them. The CDR3 is made up of 13 amino acids.

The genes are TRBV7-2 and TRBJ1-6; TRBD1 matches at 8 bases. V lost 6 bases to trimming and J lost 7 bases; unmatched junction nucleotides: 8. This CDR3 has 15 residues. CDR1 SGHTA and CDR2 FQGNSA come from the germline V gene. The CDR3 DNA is TGTGCCAGCAGGACAGACAGGGGCCGGAATTCACCCCTCCACTTT. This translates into CASRTDRGRNSPLHF.

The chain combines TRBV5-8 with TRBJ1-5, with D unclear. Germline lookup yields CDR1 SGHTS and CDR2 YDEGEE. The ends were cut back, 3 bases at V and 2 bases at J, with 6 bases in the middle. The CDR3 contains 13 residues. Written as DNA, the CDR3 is TGTGCCAGCAGCTCCGGACGCAATCAGCCCCAGCATTTT. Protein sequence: CASSSGRNQPQHF.

The CDR3 loop reads CASSQNGGTNEKLFF. The DNA of the CDR3 is TGTGCCAGCAGCCAAAATGGGGGGACTAATGAAAAACTGTTTTTT. V gene TRBV3-1 (or the pseudogene TRBV3-2) combines with J gene TRBJ1-4; the D gene is possibly TRBD1 (5 bases). Germline values: CDR1 LGHDT, CDR2 YNNKEL (reference sequence). The CDR3 covers 15 residues. Trimming took off 2 bases at V and 2 bases at J, with 9 bases between the two ends.

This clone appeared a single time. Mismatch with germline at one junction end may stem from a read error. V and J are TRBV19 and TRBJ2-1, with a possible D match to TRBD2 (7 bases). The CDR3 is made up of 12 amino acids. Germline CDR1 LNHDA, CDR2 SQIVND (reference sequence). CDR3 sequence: CLGGASYNEQFF. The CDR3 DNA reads TGCCTAGGGGGGGCGTCCTACAATGAGCAGTTCTTC.

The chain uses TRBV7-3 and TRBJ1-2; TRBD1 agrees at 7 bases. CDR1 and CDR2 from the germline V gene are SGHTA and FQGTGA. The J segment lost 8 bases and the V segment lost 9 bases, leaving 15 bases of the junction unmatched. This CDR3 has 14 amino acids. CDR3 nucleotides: TGTGCCAGATTGACAGGGTTCAGCTTCGGGGGCTACACCTTC. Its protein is CARLTGFSFGGYTF.

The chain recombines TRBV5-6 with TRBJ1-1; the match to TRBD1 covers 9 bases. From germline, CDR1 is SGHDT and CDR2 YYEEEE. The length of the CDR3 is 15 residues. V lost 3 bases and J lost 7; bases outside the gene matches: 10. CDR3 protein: CASSYAGTGSSEAFF. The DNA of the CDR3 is TGTGCCAGCAGCTACGCCGGGACAGGGTCTAGTGAAGCTTTCTTT.